These T cell receptor beta chains were read from a single sample in a study of radiotherapy plus CTLA-4 blockade in lung cancer. Sequencing used immunoSEQ multiplex PCR; TCRdb keeps in-frame clones, though not all of them. Of about 77,000 clones in the sample, 70% to 80% are singletons; the top ten hold roughly 10%. Sample: peripheral blood, taken from a patient treated with radiotherapy plus ipilimumab. These TCRs come from a human donor with non-small cell lung cancer whose response to radiotherapy plus ipilimumab could not be evaluated. The CDR3 runs from the conserved cysteine through the conserved F or W. D genes are given only for firm matches. Rows give clone size only sometimes, using once, few, many, or a class for an expanded clone.

clone size	V gene	J gene	D gene	CDR3 DNA	CDR3 protein
-	TRBV5-1	TRBJ2-3	-	TGCGCCAGCAGCGCGACAGGGACTAGCACAGATACGCAGTATTTT	CASSATGTSTDTQYF
-	TRBV27	TRBJ1-1	-	TGTGCCAGCAGTTTAGGAGGGCTAAATGAAGCTTTCTTT	CASSLGGLNEAFF
-	TRBV5-6	TRBJ2-7	TRBD1	TGTGCCAGCAGCGGGGACAGGGGTTATTCCTACGAGCAGTACTTC	CASSGDRGYSYEQYF
-	TRBV19	TRBJ1-1	-	TGTGCCAGTAGTATAATCCCAGGGTACACTGAAGCTTTCTTT	CASSIIPGYTEAFF
-	TRBV28	TRBJ2-3	-	TGTGCCAGCAATGGCGGGGGCACAGATACGCAGTATTTT	CASNGGGTDTQYF
many	TRBV6-5	TRBJ1-5	TRBD1	TGTGCCAGCAGACCGACAGGGGAGGGTCAGCCCCAGCATTTT	CASRPTGEGQPQHF
few	TRBV4-3	TRBJ1-5	TRBD1	TGCGCCAGCAGCCAGGAGACAGGGGGCCATCAGCCCCAGCATTTT	CASSQETGGHQPQHF
-	TRBV7-3	TRBJ1-1	-	TGTGCCAGCAGCCGCACCCGACAGACTGAAGCTTTCTTT	CASSRTRQTEAFF
-	TRBV6-5	TRBJ1-1	-	TGTGCCAGCAGTTACGAACCCCTCAGATTTGAAGCTTTCTTT	CASSYEPLRFEAFF
few	TRBV28	TRBJ2-7	-	TGTGCCAGCAGTTTCCTCAACAGGGTACACGAGCAGTACTTC	CASSFLNRVHEQYF
few	TRBV6-5	TRBJ2-7	-	TGTGCCAGCAGTTACTCCCTCGAGCAGTACTTC	CASSYSLEQYF
-	TRBV4-1	TRBJ1-2	-	TGCGCCAGCAGCCAAGATATCGTGACAGCATTGGGATATGGCTACACCTTC	CASSQDIVTALGYGYTF
once	TRBV6-6	TRBJ1-2	-	TGTGCCAGCAGCCCCGGACAAGCCTATGGCTACACCTTC	CASSPGQAYGYTF
-	TRBV19	TRBJ1-4	-	TGTGCCAGTAGTCCTAACTCGGGGTCTACTAATGAAAAACTGTTTTTT	CASSPNSGSTNEKLFF
-	TRBV7-2	TRBJ2-3	-	TGTGCCAGCAGCCTAAGGGGGATTTCTAGCACAGATACGCAGTATTTT	CASSLRGISSTDTQYF
few	TRBV5-5	TRBJ2-3	-	TGTGCCAGCAGCTTGGGGGGGCAGGCAGATACGCAGTATTTT	CASSLGGQADTQYF
-	TRBV6-6	TRBJ1-1	-	TGTGCCAGCACCCTTTTATGGGGAACAGGGCACACTGAAGCTTTCTTT	CASTLLWGTGHTEAFF
few	TRBV6-6	TRBJ2-3	TRBD1	TGTGCCAGCACCGACAGGGGGTCTAGCACAGATACGCAGTATTTT	CASTDRGSSTDTQYF
-	TRBV7-9	TRBJ1-1	-	TGTGCCAGCAGCTTTATCGGTGAAGCTTTCTTT	CASSFIGEAFF
-	TRBV13	TRBJ2-5	TRBD1	TGTGCCAGCAGCTCAAGTGAGACAGGGGGTTTCCAAGAGACCCAGTACTTC	CASSSSETGGFQETQYF
-	TRBV28	TRBJ1-4	-	TGTGCCAGCAGTTTGGTGGGGGCGGGTAATGAAAAACTGTTTTTT	CASSLVGAGNEKLFF
once	TRBV7-2	TRBJ2-7	TRBD2	TGTGCCAGCAGCTTGACTAGCGGGGGCGCCTCCTACGAGCAGTACTTC	CASSLTSGGASYEQYF
-	TRBV19	TRBJ2-3	-	TGTGCCAGTAGTCCCGCTCCAGGTACGCAGTATTTT	CASSPAPGTQYF
-	TRBV5-6	TRBJ2-3	TRBD2	TGTGCCAGCAGCTCGGGACTAGCGGGACAGGCAGATACGCAGTATTTT	CASSSGLAGQADTQYF
-	TRBV7-2	TRBJ2-7	-	TGTGCCAGCAGCTTAGCGACTGCGGGGGAGCAGTACTTC	CASSLATAGEQYF
-	TRBV5-4	TRBJ1-1	-	TGTGCCAGCAGGTACAGGGTCTCGAACACTGAAGCTTTCTTT	CASRYRVSNTEAFF
-	TRBV5-1	TRBJ2-1	TRBD1	TGCGCCAGCAGCTTAGAACCGGGACAGTTCTACAATGAGCAGTTCTTC	CASSLEPGQFYNEQFF
few	TRBV19	TRBJ1-1	-	TGTGCCAGTAGTCCGAGGACAGTAACCAACACTGAAGCTTTCTTT	CASSPRTVTNTEAFF
-	TRBV6-5	TRBJ1-2	TRBD1	TGTGCCAGCAGTCCGACTCCGGGACAGGGGTCTGGCTACACCTTC	CASSPTPGQGSGYTF
-	TRBV4-3	TRBJ2-7	-	TGCGCCAGCAGCCAAGATGAGGGGACAGAGCAGTACTTC	CASSQDEGTEQYF
-	TRBV5-1	TRBJ2-3	TRBD1	TGCGCCAGCAGTGGGACAGGGCGGACAGATACGCAGTATTTT	CASSGTGRTDTQYF